The rows below give T cell receptor beta chains drawn from one sample of a study of Graves' ophthalmopathy and Graves' hyperthyroidism. MiXCR, applied by TCRdb to the multiplex PCR reads, yields one record per CDR3 protein. The sample records hundreds of thousands of distinct CDR3 sequences, over 20% being singletons. Sample: peripheral blood. The receptors stem from a woman aged 18 to 35 with stable Graves' hyperthyroidism. Some clones in this sample may be carry-over from other donors' samples. Each CDR3 is given without its conserved first and last residue.

TRBJ1-3	TRBV6-1	ASSPLTGSGNTIY
TRBJ2-5	TRBV12-3/TRBV12-4	ASQGQGGETQY
TRBJ2-5	TRBV20-1	SARLPGGRETQY
TRBJ1-1	TRBV20-1	SARDPVRGNTEAF
TRBJ2-7	TRBV28	ASSQDSLY
TRBJ1-5	TRBV20-1	SARDFNRVSNQPQH
TRBJ2-7	TRBV7-2	ASSLLGRGTDEQY
TRBJ1-6	TRBV5-1	ASSGEGAHNSPLH
TRBJ2-5	TRBV5-1	ASSLTSPQETQY
TRBJ2-5	TRBV11-2	ASSLVPSLGETQY
TRBJ1-2	TRBV6-1	ASGRTQILYGYT
TRBJ1-5	TRBV16	ASSQSRTYSNQPQH
TRBJ1-1	TRBV28	ASKTGESDTEAF
TRBJ1-1	TRBV6-1	ASRTLPEAF
TRBJ2-5	TRBV19	ASSTAGGTQETQY
TRBJ1-2	TRBV6-2/TRBV6-3	ASSTSRLYGYT
TRBJ1-1	TRBV19	ASSIYVRVANTEAF
TRBJ1-1	TRBV20-1	SARDPDRGTEAF
TRBJ2-5	TRBV5-6	ASSLRQASGETQY
TRBJ1-5	TRBV5-8	ASMGYGNQPQH
TRBJ2-5	TRBV4-1	ASSQMASGWETQY
TRBJ1-5	TRBV2	ASTQTGGSNQPQH
TRBJ2-7	TRBV2	ASSSVQGIHEQY
TRBJ2-2	TRBV20-1	SARGIGRDTGELF
TRBJ1-2	TRBV28	ASSLTATPYGYT
TRBJ1-5	TRBV12-3/TRBV12-4	ASSLGGTERAAQH
TRBJ1-1	TRBV2	ASSEDRDLTEAF
TRBJ1-1	TRBV28	ASSPAGNTEAF
TRBJ2-4	TRBV28	ASSLVASVIAKNIQY
TRBJ1-1	TRBV28	ASSSHFAGRGTEAF
TRBJ1-3	TRBV12-3/TRBV12-4	AGSLGSSGNTIY
TRBJ1-5	TRBV9	ASSAGCGSNQPQH
TRBJ1-6	TRBV6-5	ASSYGTPGVHSPLH
TRBJ1-1	TRBV7-3	ASSGRDRTEAF